What follows are 2 T cell receptor beta chains derived from one specimen sequenced in a study of cytomegalovirus exposure and HLA in healthy donors (dated by TCRdb to the late 2010s). The library was obtained by the immunoSEQ multiplex PCR assay. For the multiplex PCR, a mixture combining 60 forward primers for TCR Vbeta segments and 13 reverse primers for TCR Jbeta segments was used. In TCRdb, the immuneACCESS table is reduced to in-frame sequences with V and J assigned. These tables do not hold every clone; where another copy was compared, an unresolved V gene accounts for under half, and the others remain unexplained. This sample holds 150,000 or so clones; roughly 80% were observed only once. The ten largest make up around 9.1% of the sample. The material sequenced was PBMCs. Receptors originate from a male donor in good health and CMV-seropositive.

A remark on this clone: A read error may account for a junction end that differs from germline. J is TRBJ2-7 and V is TRBV7-9, with a tentative D call TRBD1 (6 bases). Germline CDR1 and CDR2: SEHNR and FQNEAQ (reference sequence). The CDR3 spans 13 residues. The CDR3 here is CSSSRPGAYEQYF. The CDR3 DNA reads TGTTCCAGCAGCCGACCAGGGGCCTACGAGCAGTACTTC.

The chain combines TRBV5-4 with TRBJ2-5; D gene unclear. Trimming pared 5 bases from V and 2 bases from J, leaving 10 bases between. Germline-derived CDR1 and CDR2 are SGHNT and YYREEE (reference sequence). This CDR3 contains 13 residues. The CDR3 DNA follows: TGTGCCAGCAGAAACACCCTGCAAGAGACCCAGTACTTC. Protein product: CASRNTLQETQYF.